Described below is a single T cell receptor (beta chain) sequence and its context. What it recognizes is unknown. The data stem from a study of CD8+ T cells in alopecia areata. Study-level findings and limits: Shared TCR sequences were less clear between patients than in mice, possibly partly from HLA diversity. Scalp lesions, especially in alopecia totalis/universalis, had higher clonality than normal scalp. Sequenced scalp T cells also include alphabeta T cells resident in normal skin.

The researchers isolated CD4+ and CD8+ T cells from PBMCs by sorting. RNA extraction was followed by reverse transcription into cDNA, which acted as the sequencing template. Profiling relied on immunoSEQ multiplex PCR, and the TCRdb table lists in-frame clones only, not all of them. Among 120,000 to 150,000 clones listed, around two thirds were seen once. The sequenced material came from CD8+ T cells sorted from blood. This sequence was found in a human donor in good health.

In nucleotides, the CDR3 is TGCGCCAGCAGCGACCGAGGACTAGCCTACGAGCAGTACTTC. Amino acids: CASSDRGLAYEQYF. The chain couples TRBV5-1 to TRBJ2-7, with 7 bases fitting TRBD2. V gave up 4 bases and J gave up 2 bases; unmatched junction bases: 6. Per germline, CDR1 SGHRS and CDR2 YFSETQ. The CDR3 contains 14 residues.